Following are 30 T cell receptor beta chains from one sample sequenced in a study of blood T cell repertoires in COVID-19. The repertoire was sequenced with immunoSEQ multiplex PCR; TCRdb's copy has only in-frame clones and lacks some. The sample carries fewer than 25,000 clones, 90% recorded once. Sequencing used peripheral blood. These receptors were collected from a man aged 70 or older with acute or convalescent COVID-19.

This clone has a handful of counts. The CDR3 sequence: CASSPRGQVNYGYTF. CDR3 coding DNA: TGTGCCAGCAGCCCACGGGGACAGGTGAACTATGGCTACACCTTC. V usage is TRBV9 and J usage is TRBJ1-2; TRBD1 matches at 8 bases. V dropped 4 bases and J dropped 2; count of bases not matched to a gene: 7. CDR1 is SGDLS and CDR2 is YYNGEE in the germline V gene. The CDR3 extends over 15 amino acids.

The V and J genes are TRBV5-1 and TRBJ2-1; D perhaps matches TRBD1 (5 bases). Trimming pared 0 bases from V and 3 bases from J, leaving 7 bases between. The CDR3 is 14 residues long. CDR1 SGHRS and CDR2 YFSETQ come from the germline V gene. DNA of the CDR3: TGCGCCAGCAGCTTGGAAGGGGTCTACAATGAGCAGTTCTTC. Translation gives CASSLEGVYNEQFF.

This clone appeared once. This chain uses TRBV29-1 with TRBJ2-1, with TRBD2 matching 7 bases. The germline V gene has CDR1 SQVTM and CDR2 ANQGSEA. With V trimmed by 5 bases and J by 5 bases, 3 bases remained unmatched. The CDR3 consists of 12 residues. The CDR3 sequence: CSVRGGNNEQFF. DNA for the CDR3: TGCAGCGTTAGGGGAGGGAACAATGAGCAGTTCTTC.

The rearrangement joins TRBV29-1 to TRBJ1-1, with D hard to call. The V gene lost 6 bases and the J gene lost 1 base, with 9 bases spanning the gap. The CDR3 has 12 amino acids. Per the germline V gene, CDR1 is SQVTM and CDR2 is ANQGSEA. CDR3 bases: TGCAGCGTCCGTAACGGGAACACTGAAGCTTTCTTT. Translated: CSVRNGNTEAFF.

The J gene is TRBJ2-2, the V gene TRBV10-3; tentatively, D is TRBD1 (6 bases). The CDR3 is made up of 13 amino acids. Trimming left V 9 bases short and J 6 bases short, with 14 bases between. Per the germline V gene, CDR1 is ENHRY and CDR2 is SYGVKD. The CDR3 nucleotides are TGTGCCATGGCAGGGGCTGAAGCCGGGGAGCTGTTTTTT. Its translation is CAMAGAEAGELFF.

The V and J genes are TRBV24-1 and TRBJ2-2, with 9 bases fitting TRBD1. V shed 3 bases and J 4 bases; nucleotides not matched to a gene: 8. The CDR3 has 17 residues. The V gene's germline CDR1 is KGHDR and CDR2 SFDVKD. This CDR3 is CATSDPGQGLSTGELFF. CDR3 sequence (DNA): TGTGCCACCAGTGATCCGGGACAGGGTTTGTCCACCGGGGAGCTGTTTTTT.

The gene calls are TRBV7-2 and TRBJ1-1; TRBD1 agrees at 10 bases. CDR1 SGHTA and CDR2 FQGNSA come from the germline V gene. V gave up 5 bases and J gave up 1 base; unmatched junction bases: 4. The CDR3 runs 15 residues. The CDR3 coding sequence is TGTGCCAGCAGCCTGACAGGGGGCGAGAACACTGAAGCTTTCTTT. As protein: CASSLTGGENTEAFF.

This chain uses TRBV19 with TRBJ1-4, with a possible D match to TRBD1 (6 bases). Germline CDR1 is LNHDA and CDR2 is SQIVND (reference sequence). V lost 5 bases and J lost 5, with 12 bases in between. The CDR3 spans 14 residues. The CDR3 DNA follows: TGTGCCAGTAGTGGGGGCAGCGTGAATGAAAAACTGTTTTTT. Protein product: CASSGGSVNEKLFF.

J is TRBJ1-5 and V is TRBV18, with D unclear. The CDR3 sequence is 14 residues long. Germline-derived CDR1 and CDR2 are KGHSH and LQKENI. Trimming left V 5 bases short and J 7 bases short, with 15 bases between. CDR3 residues: CASSNGEAPQPQHF. For the CDR3, the DNA is TGTGCCAGCTCAAACGGGGAAGCGCCCCAGCCCCAGCATTTT.

The V gene is TRBV11-2, the J gene TRBJ1-5, with no clear D. V lost 5 bases and J 3 bases, leaving 14 bases between the germline ends. Germline V lookup: CDR1 SGHAT, CDR2 FQNNGV. This CDR3 is built from 15 residues. The CDR3 spells CASSPWTLDNQPQHF. Here the CDR3 DNA reads TGTGCCAGCAGCCCATGGACTCTTGACAATCAGCCCCAGCATTTT.

The CDR3 nucleotides read TGTGCCAGCAGCTTAGGTACGGGGGGGCCTCGTGAGCAGTTCTTC. Translation gives CASSLGTGGPREQFF. The chain uses TRBV7-3 and TRBJ2-1; 8 nucleotides line up with TRBD2. Germline trimming cut 2 bases from V and 9 bases from J; bases unmatched to any gene: 9. Germline loops: CDR1 SGHTA, CDR2 FQGTGA. The CDR3 spans 15 residues.

The CDR3 DNA sequence: TGTGCCAGCAGCCCATCATTGGCGGGGGATTCACCCCTCCACTTT. It specifies CASSPSLAGDSPLHF. The J gene is TRBJ1-6, the V gene TRBV9, with TRBD1 as a possible D gene (5 bases). V lost 4 bases and J 8 bases, leaving 16 bases between the germline ends. The germline gives CDR1 SGDLS, CDR2 YYNGEE. The CDR3 sequence is 15 residues long.

The CDR3, as DNA: TGTGCCAGCTTAGTGGGGAGCGGGAGCTCCTACAATGAGCAGTTCTTC. This codes for CASLVGSGSSYNEQFF. The chain combines TRBV28 with TRBJ2-1; 8 nucleotides line up with TRBD2. The ends lost 8 bases at V and 0 bases at J; junction bases unmatched: 9. The CDR3 has 16 residues. Germline V gene sequence: CDR1 MDHEN, CDR2 SYDVKM.

The chain couples TRBV6-2 or TRBV6-3 to TRBJ2-7; D perhaps matches TRBD1 (6 bases). Trimming cost V 6 bases and J 3 bases, with 21 bases left between them. The CDR3 loop spans 16 amino acids. Germline V CDR1 and CDR2: MNHEY, SVGEGT. CDR3 sequence: CASSATNPDSFYEQYF. The CDR3 coding sequence is TGTGCCAGCAGCGCTACTAACCCGGACAGCTTCTACGAGCAGTACTTC.

The gene calls are TRBV5-4 and TRBJ1-6, with 10 bases aligning to TRBD1. Trimming removed 6 bases from V and 7 bases from J; junction bases left unmatched: 7. CDR1 is SGHNT and CDR2 is YYREEE in the germline V gene (reference sequence). The CDR3 runs to 15 residues. Here the CDR3 DNA reads TGTGCCAGCAAGATGGGGACAGGGGAAAATTCACCCCTCCACTTT. It translates to CASKMGTGENSPLHF.

This chain connects TRBV5-1 to TRBJ2-1, with D perhaps matching TRBD2 (5 bases). From germline, CDR1 is SGHRS and CDR2 YFSETQ. The CDR3 is 13 amino acids. V lost 2 bases, J lost 4 bases, and 7 bases lay in between. The CDR3 nucleotides read TGCGCCAGCAGCTTTGACTATTACAATGAGCAGTTCTTC. Its protein is CASSFDYYNEQFF.

CDR3 residues: CASSTGSGELFF. The CDR3 DNA reads as TGTGCCAGCAGTACAGGGTCCGGGGAGCTGTTTTTT. J is TRBJ2-2 and V is TRBV12-3 or TRBV12-4; D is perhaps TRBD1 (6 bases). The CDR3 loop spans 12 amino acids. The ends were cut back, 5 bases at V and 6 bases at J, with 7 bases in the middle.

V gene TRBV7-2 combines with J gene TRBJ2-5, with D maybe TRBD2 (6 bases). Trimming shortened V by 5 bases and J by 5 bases, and 18 bases separated the two germline ends. The CDR3 length is 15 residues. Per germline, CDR1 SGHTA and CDR2 FQGNSA. The CDR3 loop is CASSAAGLWGETQYF. The CDR3 DNA follows: TGTGCCAGCAGCGCTGCGGGACTCTGGGGGGAGACCCAGTACTTC. Drawing the rest from reference TRBV7-2 and TRBJ2-5, the complete variable domain is GAGVSQSPSNKVTEKGKDVELRCDPISGHTALYWYRQSLGQGLEFLIYFQGNSAPDKSGLPSDRFSAERTGGSVSTLTIQRTQQEDSAVYLCASSAAGLWGETQYFGPGTRLLVL.

The chain carries TRBV27 and TRBJ2-2, with TRBD1 matching over 8 bases. The CDR3 runs 14 residues. Germline CDR1 MNHEY, CDR2 SMNVEV (reference sequence). The trim removed 5 bases at V and 6 bases at J, leaving 5 bases unmatched. The CDR3: CASSAIQGAGELFF. The CDR3 DNA reads TGTGCCAGCAGTGCAATACAGGGGGCCGGGGAGCTGTTTTTT.

The rearrangement links TRBV14 to TRBJ2-7; 9 bases align to TRBD1. With V trimmed by 1 base and J by 1 base, 5 bases remained unmatched. CDR1 and CDR2 from the germline V gene are SGHDN and FVKESK. This CDR3 is built from 16 residues. CDR3 nucleotide sequence: TGTGCCAGCAGCCAAGGGGGACAGGGTGGATCCTACGAGCAGTACTTC. It translates to CASSQGGQGGSYEQYF.

The chain combines TRBV16 with TRBJ1-1, with D unresolved. The germline V and J ends were trimmed by 3 bases and 0 bases, with 8 bases remaining between them. Germline loops: CDR1 KGHSY, CDR2 FQNENV. The CDR3 covers 14 residues. CDR3 in amino acids: CASSHVLLNTEAFF. Written as DNA, the CDR3 is TGTGCCAGCAGCCACGTACTATTGAACACTGAAGCTTTCTTT.

The chain is built from TRBV12-5 and TRBJ2-7; perhaps TRBD2 as D (6 bases). The CDR3 spans 14 residues. Trimming pared 7 bases from V and 3 bases from J, leaving 16 bases between. Germline CDR1 reads LGHNT; CDR2 reads FRNRAP. CDR3 nucleotides: TGTGCTAGTGCCCAAGGAGGGGTTGGCTACGAGCAGTACTTC. This codes for CASAQGGVGYEQYF. Full variable domain (outside the CDR3, taken from reference TRBV12-5 and TRBJ2-7): DARVTQTPRHKVTEMGQEVTMRCQPILGHNTVFWYRQTMMQGLELLAYFRNRAPLDDSGMPKDRFSAEMPDATLATLKIQPSEPRDSAVYFCASAQGGVGYEQYFGPGTRLTVT.

J is TRBJ2-7 and V is TRBV11-3, with D maybe TRBD1 (5 bases). This CDR3 is built from 13 residues. V shed 6 bases and J shed 0 bases, with 9 bases lying between them. The V gene's germline CDR1 is SGHNT and CDR2 YENEEA. The CDR3 bases are TGTGCCAGCAGTCGACAGCCCTCCTACGAGCAGTACTTC. Its translation is CASSRQPSYEQYF.

This chain links TRBV6-1 with TRBJ2-7, with TRBD1 identical over 7 bases. The junction had 3 bases not matched to a gene; V was cut back by 0 bases and J by 7 bases. The CDR3 has 13 residues. Per germline, CDR1 MNHNS and CDR2 SASEGT. CDR3 protein: CASSEAGGGEQYF. Written as DNA, the CDR3 is TGTGCCAGCAGTGAAGCAGGGGGCGGGGAGCAGTACTTC.

The chain joins TRBV11-3 to TRBJ2-7, with TRBD1 identical over 7 bases. This CDR3 is 19 amino acids long. With V trimmed by 4 bases and J by 2 bases, 20 bases remained unmatched. CDR1 and CDR2 from the germline V gene are SGHNT and YENEEA. Here the CDR3 DNA reads TGTGCCAGCAGCTATTACTCCCCGCACAGGGGAAACAGGACCTACGAGCAGTACTTC. This codes for CASSYYSPHRGNRTYEQYF.

The genes are TRBV7-2 and TRBJ2-3; TRBD2 matches 7 bases. V shed 8 bases and J 2 bases; nucleotides not matched to a gene: 13. CDR1 and CDR2 (germline): SGHTA, FQGNSA. The CDR3 spans 16 residues. In nucleotides, the CDR3 is TGTGCCAGCCGCCAAGGGTTGCGGGAGAACACAGATACGCAGTATTTT. Translated: CASRQGLRENTDTQYF. Full variable domain (missing parts from reference TRBV7-2 and TRBJ2-3): GAGVSQSPSNKVTEKGKDVELRCDPISGHTALYWYRQSLGQGLEFLIYFQGNSAPDKSGLPSDRFSAERTGGSVSTLTIQRTQQEDSAVYLCASRQGLRENTDTQYFGPGTRLTVL.

This clone showed up just once. The V call is TRBV5-4, the J call TRBJ2-3; 7 bases align to TRBD2. J gave up 2 bases and V 4 bases, and 10 bases lay outside the gene matches. CDR1 SGHNT and CDR2 YYREEE come from the germline V gene (reference sequence). The CDR3 has 16 residues. CDR3 in amino acids: CASSPVTGTTTDTQYF. The CDR3 bases are TGTGCCAGCAGCCCCGTTACCGGGACTACCACAGATACGCAGTATTTT.

This rearrangement joins TRBV11-2 to TRBJ2-7, with TRBD2 matching over 7 bases. The CDR3 loop spans 15 amino acids. Trimming cost V 3 bases and J 3 bases; bases outside gene matches: 8. CDR1 is SGHAT and CDR2 is FQNNGV in the germline V gene. The CDR3 reads CASSFWLADDYEQYF. As DNA, the CDR3 is TGTGCCAGCAGCTTTTGGCTAGCGGACGACTACGAGCAGTACTTC.

V is TRBV3-1 (or the pseudogene TRBV3-2) and J is TRBJ2-1; D gene uncertain. The germline CDR1 and CDR2 sequences are LGHDT and YNNKEL (reference sequence). Trimming took 0 bases from V and 4 from J, leaving 10 bases between them. The length of the CDR3 is 15 residues. The CDR3 DNA sequence: TGTGCCAGCAGCCAAGATCTTGTGAGGTACAATGAGCAGTTCTTC. Amino acids: CASSQDLVRYNEQFF.

The chain recombines TRBV28 with TRBJ2-7; 7 nucleotides agree with TRBD2. Per the germline V gene, CDR1 is MDHEN and CDR2 is SYDVKM. The CDR3 sequence is 14 residues long. V dropped 3 bases and J dropped 0; count of bases not matched to a gene: 2. The CDR3, as DNA: TGTGCCAGCAGTTTCCGCGGGAGCTCCTACGAGCAGTACTTC. Its translation: CASSFRGSSYEQYF.